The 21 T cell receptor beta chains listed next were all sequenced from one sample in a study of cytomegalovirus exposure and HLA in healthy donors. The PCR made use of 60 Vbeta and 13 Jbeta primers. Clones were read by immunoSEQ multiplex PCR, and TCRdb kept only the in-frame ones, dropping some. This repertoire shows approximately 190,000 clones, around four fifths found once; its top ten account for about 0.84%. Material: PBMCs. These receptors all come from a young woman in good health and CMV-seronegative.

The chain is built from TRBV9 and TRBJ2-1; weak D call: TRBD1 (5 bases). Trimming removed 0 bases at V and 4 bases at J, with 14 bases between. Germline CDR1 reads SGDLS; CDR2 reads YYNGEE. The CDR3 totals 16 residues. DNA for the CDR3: TGTGCCAGCAGCGTAGGGCTCGAGACAGCATACAATGAGCAGTTCTTC. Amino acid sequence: CASSVGLETAYNEQFF. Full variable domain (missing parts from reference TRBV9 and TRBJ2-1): DSGVTQTPKHLITATGQRVTLRCSPRSGDLSVYWYQQSLDQGLQFLIQYYNGEERAKGNILERFSAQQFPDLHSELNLSSLELGDSALYFCASSVGLETAYNEQFFGPGTRLTVL.

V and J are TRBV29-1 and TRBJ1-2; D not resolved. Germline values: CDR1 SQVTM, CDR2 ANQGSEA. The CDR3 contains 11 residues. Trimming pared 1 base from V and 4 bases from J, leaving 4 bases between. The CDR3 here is CSVEGLYGYTF. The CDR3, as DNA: TGCAGCGTTGAAGGGCTCTATGGCTACACCTTC.

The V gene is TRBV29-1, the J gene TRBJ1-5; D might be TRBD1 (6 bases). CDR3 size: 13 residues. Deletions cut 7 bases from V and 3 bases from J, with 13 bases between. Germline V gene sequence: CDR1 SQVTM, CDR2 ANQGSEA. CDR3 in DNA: TGCAGCGCCATTGACAGGTACAATCAGCCCCAGCATTTT. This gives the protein CSAIDRYNQPQHF.

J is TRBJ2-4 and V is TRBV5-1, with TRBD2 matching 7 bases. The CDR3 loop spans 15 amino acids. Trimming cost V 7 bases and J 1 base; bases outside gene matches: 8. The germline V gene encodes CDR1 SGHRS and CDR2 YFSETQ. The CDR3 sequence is CASSGLDWAKNIQYF. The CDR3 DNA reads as TGCGCCAGCTCCGGACTAGATTGGGCCAAAAACATTCAGTACTTC.

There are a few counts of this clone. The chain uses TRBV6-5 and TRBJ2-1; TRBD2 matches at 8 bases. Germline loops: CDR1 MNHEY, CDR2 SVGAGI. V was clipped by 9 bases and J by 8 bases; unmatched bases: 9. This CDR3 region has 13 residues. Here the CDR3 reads CASRRGVSDEQFF. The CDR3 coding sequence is TGTGCCAGTAGGCGGGGGGTTTCGGATGAGCAGTTCTTC.

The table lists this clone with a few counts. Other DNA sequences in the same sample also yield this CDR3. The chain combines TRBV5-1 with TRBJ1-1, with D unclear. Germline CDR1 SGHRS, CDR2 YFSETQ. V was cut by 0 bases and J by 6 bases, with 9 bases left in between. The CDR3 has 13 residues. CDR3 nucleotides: TGCGCCAGCAGCTTGGGCGGGAATGCTGAAGCTTTCTTT. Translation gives CASSLGGNAEAFF.

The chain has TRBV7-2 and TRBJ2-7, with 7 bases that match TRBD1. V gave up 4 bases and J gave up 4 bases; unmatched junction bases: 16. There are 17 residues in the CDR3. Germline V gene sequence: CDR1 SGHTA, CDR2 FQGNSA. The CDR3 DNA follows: TGTGCCAGCAGCTCTCCCCTGATCCGGGACAGACTGTACGAGCAGTACTTC. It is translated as CASSSPLIRDRLYEQYF.

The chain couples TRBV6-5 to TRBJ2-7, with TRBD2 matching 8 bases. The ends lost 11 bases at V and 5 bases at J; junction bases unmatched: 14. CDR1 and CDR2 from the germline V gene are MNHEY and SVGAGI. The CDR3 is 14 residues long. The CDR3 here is CAPRPGLVRHEQYF. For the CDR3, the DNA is TGTGCCCCCCGACCGGGACTAGTAAGACACGAGCAGTACTTC.

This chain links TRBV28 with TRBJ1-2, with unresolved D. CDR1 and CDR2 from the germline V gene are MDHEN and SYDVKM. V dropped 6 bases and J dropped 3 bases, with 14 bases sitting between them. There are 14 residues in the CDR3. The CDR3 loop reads CASSSYGSYYGYTF. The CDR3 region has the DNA TGTGCCAGCAGCTCGTACGGGTCGTACTATGGCTACACCTTC.

Here the CDR3 reads CASSLQWEISYEQYF. The CDR3 DNA reads TGTGCCAGCAGCTTACAGTGGGAGATCTCCTACGAGCAGTACTTC. This sequence joins TRBV7-9 and TRBJ2-7; D possibly corresponds to TRBD2 (5 bases). The CDR3 runs 15 residues. Per the germline V gene, CDR1 is SEHNR and CDR2 is FQNEAQ (reference sequence). Trimming removed 2 bases at V and 0 bases at J, with 11 bases between.

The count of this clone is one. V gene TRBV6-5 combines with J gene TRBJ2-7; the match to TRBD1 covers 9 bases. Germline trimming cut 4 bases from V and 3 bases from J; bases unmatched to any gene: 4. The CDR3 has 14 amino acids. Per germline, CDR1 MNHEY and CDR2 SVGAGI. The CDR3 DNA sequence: TGTGCCAGCAGTTGGGACAGGGCAGACTACGAGCAGTACTTC. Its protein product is CASSWDRADYEQYF.

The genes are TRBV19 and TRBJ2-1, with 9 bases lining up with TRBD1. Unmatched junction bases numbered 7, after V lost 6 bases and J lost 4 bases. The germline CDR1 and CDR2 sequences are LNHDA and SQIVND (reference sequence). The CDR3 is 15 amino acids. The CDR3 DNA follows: TGTGCCAGTAGCCTACAGGGGGCTGGATACAATGAGCAGTTCTTC. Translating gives CASSLQGAGYNEQFF.

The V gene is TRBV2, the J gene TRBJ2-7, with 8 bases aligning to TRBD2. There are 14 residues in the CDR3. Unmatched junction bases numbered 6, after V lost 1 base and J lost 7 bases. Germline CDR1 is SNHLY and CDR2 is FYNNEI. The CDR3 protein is CASSEVAGLGEQYF. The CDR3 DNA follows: TGTGCCAGCAGTGAAGTAGCGGGACTTGGGGAGCAGTACTTC. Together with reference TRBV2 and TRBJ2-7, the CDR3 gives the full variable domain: EPEVTQTPSHQVTQMGQEVILRCVPISNHLYFYWYRQILGQKVEFLVSFYNNEISEKSEIFDDQFSVERPDGSNFTLKIRSTKLEDSAMYFCASSEVAGLGEQYFGPGTRLTVT.

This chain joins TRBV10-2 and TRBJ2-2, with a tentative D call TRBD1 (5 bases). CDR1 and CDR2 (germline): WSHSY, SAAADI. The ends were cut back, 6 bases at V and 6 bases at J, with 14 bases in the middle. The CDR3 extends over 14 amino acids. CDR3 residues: CASRGPIEAGELFF. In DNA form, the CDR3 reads TGCGCCAGCAGGGGGCCCATAGAGGCCGGGGAGCTGTTTTTT.

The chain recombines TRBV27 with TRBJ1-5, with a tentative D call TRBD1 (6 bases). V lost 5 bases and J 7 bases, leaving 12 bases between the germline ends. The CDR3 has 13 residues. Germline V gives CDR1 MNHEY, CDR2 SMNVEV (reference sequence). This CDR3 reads CASSPSGVQPQHF. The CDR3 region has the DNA TGTGCCAGCAGTCCATCAGGGGTCCAGCCCCAGCATTTT.

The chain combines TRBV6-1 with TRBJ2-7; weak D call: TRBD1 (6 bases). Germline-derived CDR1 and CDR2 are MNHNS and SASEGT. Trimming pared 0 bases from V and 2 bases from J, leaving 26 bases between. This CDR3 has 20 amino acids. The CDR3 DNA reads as TGTGCCAGCAGTGAAGCAAAAACTACCGGATTGGCTGACAGGACCTACGAGCAGTACTTC. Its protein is CASSEAKTTGLADRTYEQYF.

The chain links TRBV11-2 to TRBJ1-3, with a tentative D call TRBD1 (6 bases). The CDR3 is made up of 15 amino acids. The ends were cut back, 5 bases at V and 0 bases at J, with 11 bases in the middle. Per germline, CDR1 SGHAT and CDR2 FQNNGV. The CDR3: CASSEDRASGNTIYF. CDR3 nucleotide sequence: TGTGCCAGCAGCGAGGACAGAGCCTCTGGAAACACCATATATTTT.

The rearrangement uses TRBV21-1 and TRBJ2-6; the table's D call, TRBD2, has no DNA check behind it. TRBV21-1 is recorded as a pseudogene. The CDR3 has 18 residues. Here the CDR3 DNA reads TGTGCCAGCAGCAAAGAACCGGGGTTAGTCCCTGGGGCCAACGTCCTGACTTTC. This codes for CASSKEPGLVPGANVLTF.

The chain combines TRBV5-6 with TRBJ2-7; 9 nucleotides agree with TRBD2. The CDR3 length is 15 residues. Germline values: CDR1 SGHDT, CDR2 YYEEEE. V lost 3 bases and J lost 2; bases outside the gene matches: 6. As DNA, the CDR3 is TGTGCCAGCAGCTGGGGACTAGCAGCTACCTACGAGCAGTACTTC. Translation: CASSWGLAATYEQYF.

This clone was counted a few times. CDR3: CASSPGQGSNTGELFF. As DNA, the CDR3 is TGCGCCAGCAGCCCGGGACAGGGTTCGAACACCGGGGAGCTGTTTTTT. V gene TRBV4-1 combines with J gene TRBJ2-2; 9 bases map to TRBD1. The V gene's germline CDR1 is MGHRA and CDR2 YSYEKL. J lost 0 bases, V lost 4 bases, and 3 bases had no gene match. The CDR3 has 16 residues.

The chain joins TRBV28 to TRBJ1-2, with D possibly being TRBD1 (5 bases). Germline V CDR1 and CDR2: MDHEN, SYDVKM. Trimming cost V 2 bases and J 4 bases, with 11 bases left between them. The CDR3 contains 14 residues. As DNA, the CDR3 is TGTGCCAGCAGTTTAACAGGATCCGGCTATGGCTACACCTTC. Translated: CASSLTGSGYGYTF.